Given below is one T cell receptor (beta chain) in context. The target antigen is unknown. These data originate in a study of cytomegalovirus exposure and HLA in healthy donors. Study-level background: Early released data had around 88 million unique TCRs, all coming from HLA-typed donors.

This CDR3 has 15 amino acids. The germline gives CDR1 SGHRS, CDR2 YFSETQ. Losses at the gene ends were 4 bases for V and 1 base for J; bases not matched to a gene: 5. The PCR contained 60 Vbeta and 13 Jbeta primers. Authors' processing steps: An analysis performed later counted roughly 80 million unique TCR beta chains (roughly 11 million of them shared). Clones were read by immunoSEQ multiplex PCR, and TCRdb kept only the in-frame ones, dropping some. The V and J calls and clone size come from that table; D and trimming were worked out from the DNA. The sample yields 160,000 or so clones, roughly 80% seen once. Study conclusions and caveats: Per a later analysis, HLA-associated TCR beta chains showed more clonal expansion than other, equally common TCR beta chains.

This TCR was recovered from a man between 60 and 75 years old in good health and CMV-seronegative. Input material: PBMCs. This chain joins TRBV5-1 and TRBJ2-5; 9 bases are shared with TRBD1. CDR3 DNA: TGCGCCAGCAGCCGACAGACAGGGGGCCAAGAGACCCAGTACTTC. This encodes CASSRQTGGQETQYF. The full variable domain, completed using reference TRBV5-1 and TRBJ2-5, is KAGVTQTPRYLIKTRGQQVTLSCSPISGHRSVSWYQQTPGQGLQFLFEYFSETQRNKGNFPGRFSGRQFSNSRSEMNVSTLELGDSALYLCASSRQTGGQETQYFGPGTRLLVL.